This TCR beta chain comes out of a study of Graves' ophthalmopathy and Graves' hyperthyroidism. The study, taken as a whole, reports: Ophthalmopathy progression predictions by the model showed nearly 75% specificity and about 68% sensitivity. The authors also found most expanded thyroid clonotypes above 0.001 frequency in blood. With approximately 88% sensitivity and roughly 76% specificity, a 13-signature model separated ophthalmopathy from stable hyperthyroidism.

Orbital computed tomography, together with clinical symptoms, serum thyroxine, TRAb and thyroid ultrasound, was used for diagnosis. RNA transcripts served as template for amplifying TCR beta CDR3 sequences. An initial RT-PCR round employing HTBI primers preceded a second-round multiplex PCR. MiXCR, run by TCRdb on the multiplex PCR reads, gives a single entry per CDR3 protein. The table has about 240,000 distinct CDR3 sequences, 40% to 50% seen once; the top ten hold roughly 50%. CDR3 length: 14 residues. The V segment lost 8 bases and the J segment 5 bases; nucleotides outside the gene matches: 9. Germline V lookup: CDR1 WSHSY, CDR2 SAAADI. Turning to this clonotype: No antigen is known for it.

This sequence originates from an adult man with Graves' ophthalmopathy. The sequenced material came from peripheral blood. The V call is TRBV10-2, the J call TRBJ2-5; TRBD1 aligns across 9 bases. The DNA of the CDR3 is TGCGCCAGCGGGGGACAGGGCTCGAGGGAGACCCAGTACTTC. Its translation is CASGGQGSRETQYF.